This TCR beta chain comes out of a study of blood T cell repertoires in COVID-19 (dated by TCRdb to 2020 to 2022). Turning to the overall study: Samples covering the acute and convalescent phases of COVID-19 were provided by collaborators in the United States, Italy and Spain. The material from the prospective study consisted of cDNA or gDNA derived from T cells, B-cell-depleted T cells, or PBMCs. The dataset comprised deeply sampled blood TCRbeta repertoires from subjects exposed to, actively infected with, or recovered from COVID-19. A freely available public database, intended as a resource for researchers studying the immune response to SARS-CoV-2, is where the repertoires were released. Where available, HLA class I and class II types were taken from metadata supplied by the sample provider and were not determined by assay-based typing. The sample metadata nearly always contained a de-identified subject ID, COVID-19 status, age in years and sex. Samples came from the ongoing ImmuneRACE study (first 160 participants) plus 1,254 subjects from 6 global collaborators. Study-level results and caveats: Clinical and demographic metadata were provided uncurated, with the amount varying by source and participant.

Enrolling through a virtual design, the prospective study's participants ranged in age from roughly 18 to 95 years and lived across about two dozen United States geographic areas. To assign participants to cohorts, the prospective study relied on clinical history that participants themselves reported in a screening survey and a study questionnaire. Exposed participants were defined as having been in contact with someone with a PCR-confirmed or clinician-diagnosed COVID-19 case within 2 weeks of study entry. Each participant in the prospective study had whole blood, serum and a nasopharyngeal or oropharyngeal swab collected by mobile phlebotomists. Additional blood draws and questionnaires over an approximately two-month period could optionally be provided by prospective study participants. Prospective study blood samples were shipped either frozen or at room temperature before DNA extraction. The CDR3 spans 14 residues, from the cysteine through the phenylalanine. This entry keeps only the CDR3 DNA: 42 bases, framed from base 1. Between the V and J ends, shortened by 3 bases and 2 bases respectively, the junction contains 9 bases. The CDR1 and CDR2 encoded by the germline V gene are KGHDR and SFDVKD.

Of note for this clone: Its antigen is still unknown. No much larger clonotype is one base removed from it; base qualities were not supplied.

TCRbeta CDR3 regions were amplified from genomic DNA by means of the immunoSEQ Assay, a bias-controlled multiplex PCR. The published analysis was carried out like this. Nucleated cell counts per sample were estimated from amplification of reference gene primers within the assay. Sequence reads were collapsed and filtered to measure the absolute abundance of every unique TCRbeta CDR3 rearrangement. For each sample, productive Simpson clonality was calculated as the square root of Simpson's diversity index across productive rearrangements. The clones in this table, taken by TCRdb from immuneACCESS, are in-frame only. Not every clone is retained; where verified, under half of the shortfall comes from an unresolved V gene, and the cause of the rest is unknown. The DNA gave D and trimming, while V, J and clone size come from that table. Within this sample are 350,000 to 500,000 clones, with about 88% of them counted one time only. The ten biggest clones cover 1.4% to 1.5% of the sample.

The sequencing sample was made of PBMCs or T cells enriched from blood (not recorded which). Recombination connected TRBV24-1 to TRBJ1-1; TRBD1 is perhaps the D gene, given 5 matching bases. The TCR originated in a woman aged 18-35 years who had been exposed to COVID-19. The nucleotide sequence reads TGTGCCACCAGTGATACTGGACACAACACTGAAGCTTTCTTT. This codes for CATSDTGHNTEAFF.